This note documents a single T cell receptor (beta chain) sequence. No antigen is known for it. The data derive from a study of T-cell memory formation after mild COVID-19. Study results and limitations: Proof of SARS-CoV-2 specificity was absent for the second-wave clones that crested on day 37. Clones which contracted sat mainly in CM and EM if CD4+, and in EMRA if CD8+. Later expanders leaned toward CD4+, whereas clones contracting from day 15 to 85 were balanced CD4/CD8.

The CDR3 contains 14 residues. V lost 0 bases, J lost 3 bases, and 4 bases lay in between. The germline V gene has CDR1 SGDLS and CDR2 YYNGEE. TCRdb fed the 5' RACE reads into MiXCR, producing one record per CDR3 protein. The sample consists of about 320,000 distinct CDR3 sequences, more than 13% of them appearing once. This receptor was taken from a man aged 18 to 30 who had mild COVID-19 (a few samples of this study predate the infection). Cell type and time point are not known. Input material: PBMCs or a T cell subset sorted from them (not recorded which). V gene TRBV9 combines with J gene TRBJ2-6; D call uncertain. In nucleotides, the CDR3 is TGTGCCAGCAGCGTAGCTGGTGGGGCCAACGTCCTGACTTTC. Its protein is CASSVAGGANVLTF.